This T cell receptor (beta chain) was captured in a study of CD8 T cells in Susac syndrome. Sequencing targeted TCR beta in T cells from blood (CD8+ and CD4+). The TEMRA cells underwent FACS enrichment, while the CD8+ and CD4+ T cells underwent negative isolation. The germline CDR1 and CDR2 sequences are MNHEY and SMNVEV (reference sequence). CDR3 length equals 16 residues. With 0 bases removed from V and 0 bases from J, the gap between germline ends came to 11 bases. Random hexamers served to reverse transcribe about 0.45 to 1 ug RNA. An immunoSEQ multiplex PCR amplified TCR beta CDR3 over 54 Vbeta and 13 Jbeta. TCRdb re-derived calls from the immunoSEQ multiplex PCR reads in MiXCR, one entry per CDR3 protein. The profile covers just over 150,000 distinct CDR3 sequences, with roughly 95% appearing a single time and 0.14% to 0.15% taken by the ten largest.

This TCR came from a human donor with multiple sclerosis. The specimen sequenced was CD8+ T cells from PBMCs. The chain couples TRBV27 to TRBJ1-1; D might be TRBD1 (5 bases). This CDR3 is CASSLSADTLNTEAFF. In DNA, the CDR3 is TGTGCCAGCAGTTTATCCGCGGACACCCTGAACACTGAAGCTTTCTTT.